This TCR beta chain was sequenced during a study of neurological immune-mediated disorders. Study conclusions and caveats: Private repertoires in all groups were suggested, as expanded clones shared no CDR3 amino acid sequences across subjects.

With 10-nucleotide random UMIs, 5'RACE was used to make the cDNA. TCRdb reprocessed the 5' RACE reads via MiXCR and lists one record per CDR3 protein. The profile shows roughly 19,000 distinct CDR3 sequences, approximately 7.9% of them singletons. The table lists this clonotype with many counts. What it binds is not known. For the sorted libraries, around 1 million CD4+ or CD8+ T cells were used. This CDR3 comprises 17 residues. CDR1 and CDR2 from the germline V gene are SNHLY and FYNNEI. J gave up 4 bases and V 6 bases, and 12 bases lay outside the gene matches. The TCR comes from a woman younger than 45 with HTLV-1-associated myelopathy (HAM/TSP). The J gene is TRBJ2-7, the V gene TRBV2, with 13 bases matching TRBD2. Sequenced material: CD8+ T cells from blood. This chain's CDR3 is CASSESGLAGTYYEQYF. Here the CDR3 DNA reads TGTGCCAGCAGCGAGTCGGGACTAGCGGGGACCTATTACGAGCAGTACTTC.